This T cell receptor (beta chain) came from a study of blood T cell repertoires in COVID-19. Study background: Both acute and convalescent COVID-19 samples were obtained from the United States, Italy and Spain. Nucleic acid was either cDNA or gDNA, and it came from T cells, B-cell-depleted T cells, or PBMCs.

The data were produced by immunoSEQ multiplex PCR, yet TCRdb's version contains in-frame clones alone and is incomplete. There are about 210,000 clones in the sample; more than 75% occur only once, and almost 5% lies in the top ten. The CDR3 runs 16 residues. Trimming took 0 bases from V and 0 from J; bases not matched to a gene: 1. The germline gives CDR1 SGHTA, CDR2 FQGTGA. This clonotype originated in a woman over 75 with acute or convalescent COVID-19. Sequenced sample: peripheral blood. This chain uses TRBV7-3 with TRBJ2-3, with 9 positions matching TRBD2. CDR3 sequence reads: CASSLTLAGSTDTQYF. DNA of the CDR3: TGTGCCAGCAGCTTAACACTAGCGGGTAGCACAGATACGCAGTATTTT.